This entry is about one T cell receptor beta chain. The donors, healthy Caucasians from Russia, were aged about 6 to 90. This entry is derived from a study of blood T cells in healthy people across ages. Between the trimmed V and J ends, which lost 2 bases and 7 bases, there was a span of 9 bases. The germline gives CDR1 MNHNY, CDR2 SVGAGI (reference sequence). The CDR3 sequence is 14 residues long. Next came a second PCR, run for about 7 to 12 cycles, which used a sample-barcoded 5' primer along with a J-beta primer mix. A tag from a template-switch adaptor with 12 random nucleotides marked each cDNA molecule. TCRdb used MiXCR to reprocess the 5' RACE reads, holding one entry per CDR3 protein. The sample has hundreds of thousands of distinct CDR3 sequences, around 50% seen once.

Source material: blood. This TCR came from a woman aged 80 or over in good health. The rearrangement links TRBV6-6 to TRBJ1-6, with D uncertain. The CDR3: CASSYTHGNSPLHF. CDR3 bases: TGTGCCAGCAGTTACACGCATGGGAATTCACCCCTCCACTTT.